This T cell receptor beta chain derives from a study of blood T cell repertoires in COVID-19. The method was immunoSEQ multiplex PCR; TCRdb's version includes in-frame clones alone and lacks a portion of them. The sample records about 300,000 clones, about 85% being singletons. Germline V gene lookup returns CDR1 GTSNPN and CDR2 SVGIG (reference sequence). The CDR3 runs to 14 residues. The V end was cut by 0 bases, the J end by 0 bases, with 8 bases between. The receptor was isolated from a woman in her twenties or thirties who had been exposed to COVID-19. This chain uses TRBV30 with TRBJ1-1, with no clear D. The specimen was PBMCs or T cells enriched from blood (not recorded which). In nucleotides, the CDR3 is TGTGCCTGGAGTGTACTACGGATGAACACTGAAGCTTTCTTT. This codes for CAWSVLRMNTEAFF.